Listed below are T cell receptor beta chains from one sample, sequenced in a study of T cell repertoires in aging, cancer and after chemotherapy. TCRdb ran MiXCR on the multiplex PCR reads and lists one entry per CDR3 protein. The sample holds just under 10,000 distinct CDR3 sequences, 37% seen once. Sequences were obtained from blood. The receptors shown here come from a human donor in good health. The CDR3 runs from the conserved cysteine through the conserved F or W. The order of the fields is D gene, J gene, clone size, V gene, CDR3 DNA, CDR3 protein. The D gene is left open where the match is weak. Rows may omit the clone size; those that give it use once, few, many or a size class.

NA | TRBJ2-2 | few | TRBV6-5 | TGTGCTGCTCAGGGGAACACCGGGGAGCTGTTTTTT | CAAQGNTGELFF
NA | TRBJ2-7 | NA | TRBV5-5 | TGTGCCAGCAGCTGGGACGGTCCCCGGGAAGAGCAGTACTTC | CASSWDGPREEQYF
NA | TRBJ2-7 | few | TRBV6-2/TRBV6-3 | TGTGCCAGCAGCCGCGGGCCCTACGAGCAGTACTTC | CASSRGPYEQYF
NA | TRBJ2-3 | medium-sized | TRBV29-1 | TGCAGCGTGGACTCTTGGGGGCCCCCAGCGGATACGCAGTATTTT | CSVDSWGPPADTQYF
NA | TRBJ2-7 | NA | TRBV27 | TGTGCCAGCTTAAAACACGGGAGCAGCTCCTACGAGCAGTACTTC | CASLKHGSSSYEQYF
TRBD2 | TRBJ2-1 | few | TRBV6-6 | TGTGCCGGCGTGACTAGCGGGAGAGGGAATGAGCAGTTCTTC | CAGVTSGRGNEQFF
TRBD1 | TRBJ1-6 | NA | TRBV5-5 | TGTGCCAGCAGCTGGGACAGGGTAAATAATTCACCCCTCCACTTT | CASSWDRVNNSPLHF
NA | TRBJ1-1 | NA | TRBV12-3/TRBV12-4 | TGTGCCGGCAGTTTACGGGAGAGGAACACTGAAGCTTTCTTT | CAGSLRERNTEAFF
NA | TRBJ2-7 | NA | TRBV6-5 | TGTGCCAGCAGTTACCGGGGCCGTACCTACGAGCAGTACTTC | CASSYRGRTYEQYF
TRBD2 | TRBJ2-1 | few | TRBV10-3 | TGTGCCATCAGTGACAGGGCGGGAGAGGATGAGCAGTTCTTC | CAISDRAGEDEQFF
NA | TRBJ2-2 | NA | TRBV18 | TGTGCCAGCTCACCACTACCCGGGGAGCTGTTTTTT | CASSPLPGELFF
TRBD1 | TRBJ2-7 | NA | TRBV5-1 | TGCGCCAGTAAAGGGGACAGGGGGCCCTACGAGCAGTACTTC | CASKGDRGPYEQYF
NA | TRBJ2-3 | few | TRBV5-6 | TGTGCCAGCAGCTTGAGGCAGACTAGCACAGATACGCAGTATTTT | CASSLRQTSTDTQYF
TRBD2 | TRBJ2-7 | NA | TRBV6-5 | TGTGCCAGCAGTTACGGGGAGGGCCCGGGGTACGAGCAGTACTTC | CASSYGEGPGYEQYF
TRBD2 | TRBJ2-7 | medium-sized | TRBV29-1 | TGCAGCGTCCCGGACTCTAGCGGGGGCTACGAGCAGTACTTC | CSVPDSSGGYEQYF
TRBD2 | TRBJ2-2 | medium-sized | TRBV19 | TGTGCCAGTTCTCGACCGGGGGGGCACACCGGGGAGCTGTTTTTT | CASSRPGGHTGELFF
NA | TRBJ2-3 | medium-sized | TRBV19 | TGTGCCAGTAGTACTACTAGCACAGATACGCAGTATTTT | CASSTTSTDTQYF
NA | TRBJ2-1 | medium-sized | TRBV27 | TGTGCCAGCAGTTTACTGGGTTTCAATGAGCAGTTCTTC | CASSLLGFNEQFF
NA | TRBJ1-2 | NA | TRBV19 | TGTGCCAGTAGTATTACAGGAATCTGGTATGGCTACACCTTC | CASSITGIWYGYTF
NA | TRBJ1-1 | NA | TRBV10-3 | TGTGCCATCAGGGCAGGGGTCATGAACACTGAAGCTTTCTTT | CAIRAGVMNTEAFF
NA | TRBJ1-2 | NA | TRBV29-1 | TGCAGCGACATGGACGGCTACACCTTC | CSDMDGYTF
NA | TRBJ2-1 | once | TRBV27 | TGTGCCAGCAGTATCCGGGACCCGACCCCCGAGGATGAGCAGTTCTTC | CASSIRDPTPEDEQFF
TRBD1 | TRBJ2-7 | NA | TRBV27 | TGTGCCAGCAGTTTTGAGATCGGGACAGTTGACTTC | CASSFEIGTVDF
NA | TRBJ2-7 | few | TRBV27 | TGTGCCAGCAGTTTATACGGAGCCTCCTCCTACGAGCAGTACTTC | CASSLYGASSYEQYF
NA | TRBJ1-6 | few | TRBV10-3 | TGTGCCATCAGTGAGTCGGGGCAGTTTAATTCACCCCTCCACTTT | CAISESGQFNSPLHF
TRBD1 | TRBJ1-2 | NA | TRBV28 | TGTGCCAGCAGTTTCAGGACAGGTAGCATTGGCTACACCTTC | CASSFRTGSIGYTF
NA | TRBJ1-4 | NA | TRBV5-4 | TGTGCCAGCAGCTTGGTCGGCAGGGGTGGTGAAAAACTGTTTTTT | CASSLVGRGGEKLFF
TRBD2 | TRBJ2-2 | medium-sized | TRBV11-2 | TGTGCCAGCAGCTTTCGCGGGGGTCCCAACGGGGAGCTGTTTTTT | CASSFRGGPNGELFF
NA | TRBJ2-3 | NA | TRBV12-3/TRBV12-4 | TGTGCCAGCAGCTTAAACTCCCCCCCAGATACGCAGTATTTT | CASSLNSPPDTQYF
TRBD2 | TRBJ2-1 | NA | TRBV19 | TGTGCCAGTAGCAAACTAGCGGGAGAGCCGGGGGGCTCCTACAATGAGCAGTTCTTC | CASSKLAGEPGGSYNEQFF
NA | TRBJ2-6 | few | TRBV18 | TGTGCCAGCTCACCCCCAGGTTTGGGTTCTGGGGCCAACGTCCTGACTTTC | CASSPPGLGSGANVLTF
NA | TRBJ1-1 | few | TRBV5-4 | TGTGCCAGCAGCTTAGGGGCGGGGGACACTGAAGCTTTCTTT | CASSLGAGDTEAFF
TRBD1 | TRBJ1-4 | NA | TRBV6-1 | TGTGCCAGCAGTGTAGACAGGGCGACTAATGAAAAACTGTTTTTT | CASSVDRATNEKLFF
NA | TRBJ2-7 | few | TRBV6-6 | TGTGCCAGCAGTTACTCTATTGGCGTGAACTACGAGCAGTACTTC | CASSYSIGVNYEQYF
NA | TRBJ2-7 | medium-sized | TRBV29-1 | TGCAGCGTTGAAGATCTTTCAGGACTCTACTTC | CSVEDLSGLYF
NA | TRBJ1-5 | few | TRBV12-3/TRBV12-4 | TGTGCCAGTAGTCAGGGAATTAGCAATCAGCCCCAGCATTTT | CASSQGISNQPQHF
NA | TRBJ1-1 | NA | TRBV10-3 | TGTGCCATCAGTATCCAGGGGAACACTGAAGCTTTCTTT | CAISIQGNTEAFF
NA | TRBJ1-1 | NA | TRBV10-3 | TGTGCCATCAGGGGACACCTCATGAACACTGAAGCTTTCTTT | CAIRGHLMNTEAFF
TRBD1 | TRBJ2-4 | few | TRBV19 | TGTGCCAGTAGTATCCCCGGGGACAGGGGGTACGACATTCAGTACTTC | CASSIPGDRGYDIQYF
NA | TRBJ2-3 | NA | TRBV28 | TGTGCCAGAACTATGGGCGGCGGACCCAGCACAGATACGCAGTATTTT | CARTMGGGPSTDTQYF
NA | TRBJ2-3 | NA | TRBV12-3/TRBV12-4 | TGTGCCAGCATCTCAGCTCTGACGGTCGCAGATACGCAGTATTTT | CASISALTVADTQYF
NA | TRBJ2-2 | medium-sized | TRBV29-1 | TGCAGCGTTGATAGTGGCCTGCTTGGCGGGGAGCTGTTTTTT | CSVDSGLLGGELFF
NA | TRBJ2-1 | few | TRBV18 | TGTGCCAGCTCACCGGGAAGGTTGAATGAGCAGTTCTTC | CASSPGRLNEQFF
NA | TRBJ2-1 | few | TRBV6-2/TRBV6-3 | TGTGCCAGCAGTTACTCGGCCGGGAGCCCCTACAATGAGCAGTTCTTC | CASSYSAGSPYNEQFF
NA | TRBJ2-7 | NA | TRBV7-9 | TGTGCCAGCAGCCCCCGTAGAGGTCAAGACCTCTACGAGCAGTACTTC | CASSPRRGQDLYEQYF
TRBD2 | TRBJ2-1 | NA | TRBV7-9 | TGTGCCAGCAGCTTAGCAGGAGGACCCGCGGTAGCGGGACGCAAGGTGCAGTTCTTC | CASSLAGGPAVAGRKVQFF
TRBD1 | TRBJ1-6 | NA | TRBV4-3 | TGCGCCAGCAGCCAAGTGACCGACAGGGGGCTCAATTCACCCCTCCACTTT | CASSQVTDRGLNSPLHF
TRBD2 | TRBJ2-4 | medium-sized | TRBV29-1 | TGCAGCGTTGAGCGGACTAGCGGGAGTGGAGACATTCAGTACTTC | CSVERTSGSGDIQYF
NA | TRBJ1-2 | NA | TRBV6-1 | TGTGCCAGCAGTGAAATTGTAAGTTCTGGCACCTTC | CASSEIVSSGTF
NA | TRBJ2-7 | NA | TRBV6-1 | TGTGCCAGCAGTTGGACAGTCTCCTACGAGCAGTACTTC | CASSWTVSYEQYF
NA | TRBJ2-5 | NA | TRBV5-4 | TGTGCCAGCAGCTTGCGCGGTGCAGAGACCCAGTACTTC | CASSLRGAETQYF
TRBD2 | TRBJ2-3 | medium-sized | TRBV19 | TGTGCCAGTAGGCCCTCCGTGGGGACTAACACAGATACGCAGTATTTT | CASRPSVGTNTDTQYF
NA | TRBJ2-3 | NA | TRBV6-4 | NA | CASSSSGAGTDTQYF
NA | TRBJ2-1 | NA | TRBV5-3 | TGTGCCAGAAGCATGGCCGGCGGGATCTCCTACGAGCAGTTCTTC | CARSMAGGISYEQFF
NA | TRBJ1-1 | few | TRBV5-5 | TGTGCCAGCAGTATAACAGCAATGAACACTGAAGCTTTCTTT | CASSITAMNTEAFF
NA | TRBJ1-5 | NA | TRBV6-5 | TGTGCCAGCAGGGGGGGGGGCGTTGGACAGCCCCAGCATTTT | CASRGGGVGQPQHF
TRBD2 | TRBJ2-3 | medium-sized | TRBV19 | TGTGCCAGTAGTTCAGGACTAGCGGGAGCCAGAACAGATACGCAGTATTTT | CASSSGLAGARTDTQYF
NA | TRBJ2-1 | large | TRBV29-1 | TGCAGCGTTTACGGGGTTAGCGGTCCAGGGGGTTACAATGAGCAGTTCTTC | CSVYGVSGPGGYNEQFF
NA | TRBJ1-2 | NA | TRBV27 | TGTGCCAGCACCGATGGGGGACGGCGGGACTATGGCTACACCTTC | CASTDGGRRDYGYTF
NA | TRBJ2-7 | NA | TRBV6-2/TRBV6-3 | TGTGCCAGCAGTCAGACTTCCTACGAGCAGTACTTC | CASSQTSYEQYF